These T cell receptor beta chains were read from a single sample in a study of cytomegalovirus exposure and HLA in healthy donors. Sequencing used immunoSEQ multiplex PCR; TCRdb keeps in-frame clones, though not all of them. The data show about 76,000 clones, less than 80% seen once. Sequencing was carried out using PBMCs. These receptors came from a middle-aged woman in good health and CMV-seropositive. Both conserved end residues are part of each CDR3. The D gene is left open where the match is weak. Some rows mark clone size as missing; the rest say once, few, many or name a class of expanded clone.

j_call clone_size v_call d_call cdr3_nt cdr3_aa
TRBJ2-2 . TRBV4-1 TRBD1 TGCGCCAGCAGCACGACAGGGGTGAACACCGGGGAGCTGTTTTTT CASSTTGVNTGELFF
TRBJ1-5 . TRBV28 . TGTGCCAGCAGGGAGGGTGGGAATCAGCCCCAGCATTTT CASREGGNQPQHF
TRBJ2-3 . TRBV5-8 . TGTGCCAGCAGCTTCGGACAGATCACAGATACGCAGTATTTT CASSFGQITDTQYF
TRBJ2-3 . TRBV11-2 . TGTGCCAGCAGCTTATACGGGGGGCCAATTGGAGATACGCAGTATTTT CASSLYGGPIGDTQYF
TRBJ2-3 . TRBV19 . TGTGCCAGTACTTGGACAGAGAGCACAGATACGCAGTATTTT CASTWTESTDTQYF
TRBJ1-5 . TRBV28 TRBD1 TGTGCCAGCAGTCAGAGGACAGGCTCCTATAGCAATCAGCCCCAGCATTTT CASSQRTGSYSNQPQHF
TRBJ2-5 . TRBV4-2 TRBD2 TGTGCCAGCAGCCAAGATCTGCCTGCGGGGGGCGGTGAGACCCAGTACTTC CASSQDLPAGGGETQYF
TRBJ2-5 . TRBV5-1 . TGCGCCAGCAGCTTTTTCGAACCCGGCCAAGAGACCCAGTACTTC CASSFFEPGQETQYF
TRBJ1-4 . TRBV18 . TGTGCCAGCTCACCACAGGGGCCAGGTGAAAAACTGTTTTTT CASSPQGPGEKLFF
TRBJ2-7 once TRBV15 TRBD1 TGTGCCACCGAGGCAGGGACAGGGCCCTACGAGCAGTACTTC CATEAGTGPYEQYF
TRBJ2-7 . TRBV5-1 . TGCGCCAGCAGCTTGGAGCCAGGGCGTGAGCAGTACTTC CASSLEPGREQYF
TRBJ1-5 . TRBV10-3 . TGTGCCATCAGTGAGTCTAGGGGATCCAATCAGCCCCAGCATTTT CAISESRGSNQPQHF
TRBJ1-5 . TRBV2 . TGTGCCAGCAGTGAGGCACATAGCAATCAGCCCCAGCATTTT CASSEAHSNQPQHF
TRBJ2-2 . TRBV11-2 TRBD2 TGTGCCAGCAGCTTTCGGGGGGACACCGGGGAGCTGTTTTTT CASSFRGDTGELFF
TRBJ1-5 few TRBV21-1 . TGTGCCAGCATACAGAGCAATCAGCCCCAGCATTTT CASIQSNQPQHF
TRBJ1-3 . TRBV19 TRBD1 TGTGCCAGTAGCCCTCCGGGACAGGGGGCAAGAAACACCATATATTTT CASSPPGQGARNTIYF
TRBJ2-3 few TRBV5-1 TRBD2 TGCGCCAGCAGCCCGGGACTAGCGGGGGTAGATACGCAGTATTTT CASSPGLAGVDTQYF
TRBJ1-6 . TRBV5-8 . TGTGCCAGCAGCTCCGTCGACAGCCGATATAATTCACCCCTCCACTTT CASSSVDSRYNSPLHF
TRBJ2-7 . TRBV5-1 TRBD1 TGCGCCAGCAGCCCGGACAGGGGCGAGCAGTACTTC CASSPDRGEQYF
TRBJ2-5 . TRBV7-2 . TGTGCCAGCAGCAACACGGAGACCCAGTACTTC CASSNTETQYF
TRBJ2-5 . TRBV5-1 TRBD1 TGCGCCAGCAATCCCGGGACAGGGTATGAGACCCAGTACTTC CASNPGTGYETQYF
TRBJ1-3 few TRBV6-5 TRBD1 TGTGCCAGCACAGACAGGGGATCAGGAAACACCATATATTTT CASTDRGSGNTIYF
TRBJ1-2 . TRBV28 . TGTGCCAGCAGTTCGACAGTCTATGGCTACACCTTC CASSSTVYGYTF
TRBJ1-1 . TRBV5-1 . TGCGCCAGCAGCTTGGCCGGGGGTGGGGCCACTGAAGCTTTCTTT CASSLAGGGATEAFF